This TCR beta chain emerged from a study of T cells in Graves' hyperthyroidism and ophthalmopathy. TCR beta CDR3 regions were amplified from RNA transcripts. HTBI primers were the set used in a first-round RT-PCR of the TCR CDR3. Via MiXCR, TCRdb re-called the multiplex PCR reads, giving one row per CDR3 protein. The sample lists about 290,000 distinct CDR3 sequences; about 19% were seen once. V dropped 6 bases and J dropped 3; count of bases not matched to a gene: 5. Germline V lookup: CDR1 MDHEN, CDR2 SYDVKM. The CDR3 totals 14 residues. The V call is TRBV28, the J call TRBJ2-7; 10 nucleotides match TRBD2. This TCR derives from a man aged 50 to 60 with Graves' ophthalmopathy. The material sequenced was blood. CDR3 in DNA: TGTGCCAGCAGCCCCCTAGCGGGAGACTACGAGCAGTACTTC. Amino acid sequence: CASSPLAGDYEQYF. The full variable domain, with the rest looked up from reference TRBV28 and TRBJ2-7, is DVKVTQSSRYLVKRTGEKVFLECVQDMDHENMFWYRQDPGLGLRLIYFSYDVKMKEKGDIPEGYSVSREKKERFSLILESASTNQTSMYLCASSPLAGDYEQYFGPGTRLTVT.